What follows are 15 T cell receptor beta chains derived from one specimen sequenced in a study of blood T cells in healthy people across ages. Then a second PCR, running roughly 6 to 11 cycles, was carried out with a sample-barcoded 5' primer and a J-beta primer mix. TCRdb ran MiXCR on the 5' RACE reads and lists one entry per CDR3 protein. The table records about 1.4 million distinct CDR3 sequences, 59% of them present only once. Sequences were obtained from blood. These receptors all stem from a man between 18 and 35 years old in good health.

V usage is TRBV28 and J usage is TRBJ2-7; 7 bases are shared with TRBD2. Germline V gene lookup returns CDR1 MDHEN and CDR2 SYDVKM. Trimming took 6 bases from V and 4 from J; bases not matched to a gene: 3. CDR3 length: 12 residues. CDR3 in amino acids: CASRGLVYEQYF. CDR3 bases: TGTGCCAGCAGAGGACTAGTGTACGAGCAGTACTTC.

This clonotype came up once. The DNA of the CDR3 is TGTGCCAGCAGCCAAGTCCGCGCTAGCGGGAGGGCCAGCTACGAGCAGTACTTC. Translating gives CASSQVRASGRASYEQYF. The V gene is TRBV4-2, the J gene TRBJ2-7, with 12 bases identical to TRBD2. Trimming cost V 1 base and J 3 bases; bases outside gene matches: 10. Germline loops: CDR1 LGHNA, CDR2 YNFKEQ. The CDR3 length is 18 residues.

This clonotype was counted once. The chain carries TRBV6-2 or TRBV6-3 and TRBJ2-5; D possibly corresponds to TRBD1 (6 bases). The closer fit of TRBJ2-7 to the DNA end suggests the J call may be wrong. Germline-derived CDR1 and CDR2 are MNHEY and SVGEGT. The CDR3 totals 12 residues. The CDR3 sequence is CASTNRVGEQYF. The CDR3 coding sequence is TGTGCCAGCACCAACAGGGTCGGCGAGCAGTACTTC.

The chain joins TRBV20-1 to TRBJ2-4, with unresolved D. The DNA end favors TRBJ2-7, so the J call may be wrong. Germline CDR1 and CDR2: DFQATT and SNEGSKA (reference sequence). This CDR3 is 15 amino acids long. As DNA, the CDR3 is TGCAGTGCTAGGGGAAATCCTTCAGCTCCCTACGAGCAGTACTTC. Protein product: CSARGNPSAPYEQYF.

The chain joins TRBV20-1 to TRBJ2-3, with 10 bases aligning to TRBD1. Germline CDR1 reads DFQATT; CDR2 reads SNEGSKA (reference sequence). The V and J ends lost 6 bases and 4 bases, in that order; junction bases with no gene match: 10. This CDR3 region has 15 residues. This chain's CDR3 is CSAPDRGRGADTQYF. DNA for the CDR3: TGCAGTGCGCCCGACAGGGGGCGCGGGGCAGATACGCAGTATTTT.

This clonotype came up many times. This could be a read error, since a much larger clone is one nucleotide away. This chain links TRBV4-3 with TRBJ2-1; D is tentatively TRBD1 or TRBD2 (6 bases each). Gene TRBJ2-7 matches the end of the DNA better, so the J call may be wrong. The length of the CDR3 is 16 residues. Germline CDR1 LGHNA, CDR2 YSLEER. CDR3 DNA sequence: TGCGCCAGCAGCCCCGAGGGGGGTACGGGTTACAATGAGCAGTACTTC. This codes for CASSPEGGTGYNEQYF.

V is TRBV14 and J is TRBJ1-4, with D possibly being TRBD1 (6 bases). Per germline, CDR1 SGHDN and CDR2 FVKESK. Trimming pared 2 bases from V and 8 bases from J, leaving 9 bases between. The length of the CDR3 is 13 residues. For the CDR3, the DNA is TGTGCCAGCAGCCAATCAGGGGAAGAAAAACTGTTTTTT. Translating it yields CASSQSGEEKLFF.

This chain links TRBV18 with TRBJ1-1; no definite D call. Germline CDR1 is KGHSH and CDR2 is LQKENI. The CDR3 consists of 11 residues. The V end was cut by 4 bases, the J end by 6 bases, with 6 bases between. The CDR3 protein is CASSRVSEAFF. The CDR3 coding sequence is TGTGCCAGCTCACGGGTCTCTGAAGCTTTCTTT.

Remarks on this clonotype: At one of its ends the junction is not consistent with the germline gene, which may arise from a read error. The gene calls are TRBV27 and TRBJ1-4; TRBD1 agrees at 9 bases. Germline CDR1 and CDR2: MNHEY and SMNVEV (reference sequence). This CDR3 is built from 18 residues. CDR3 in amino acids: CASSAAGTGYGTNEKMFF. The DNA of the CDR3 is TGTGCCAGCAGTGCCGCCGGGACAGGGTATGGGACTAATGAAAAAATGTTTTTT.

The V and J genes are TRBV3-1 and TRBJ1-6; no clear D. From germline, CDR1 is LGHDT and CDR2 YNNKEL (reference sequence). The germline V and J ends were trimmed by 1 base and 0 bases, with 10 bases remaining between them. CDR3 length equals 17 residues. CDR3 sequence reads: CASSQAEWGSYNSPLHF. CDR3 DNA: TGTGCCAGCAGCCAAGCGGAGTGGGGCTCCTATAATTCACCCCTCCACTTT.

The chain uses TRBV20-1 and TRBJ2-5; D ambiguous. Matching the DNA end better, TRBJ2-7 makes the J call doubtful. CDR3 size: 12 residues. Germline loops: CDR1 DFQATT, CDR2 SNEGSKA (reference sequence). CDR3 protein: CSASYKPNEQYF. As DNA, the CDR3 is TGCAGTGCTAGCTACAAACCGAACGAGCAGTACTTC.

The V gene is TRBV2, the J gene TRBJ2-1, with TRBD2 matching 10 bases. Germline lookup yields CDR1 SNHLY and CDR2 FYNNEI. Unmatched junction bases numbered 9, after V lost 4 bases and J lost 0 bases. There are 18 residues in the CDR3. The CDR3 reads CASSGGLAVTSSYNEQFF. Written as DNA, the CDR3 is TGTGCCAGCAGTGGTGGACTAGCGGTAACCAGCTCCTACAATGAGCAGTTCTTC.

This clonotype was found a few times. CDR3 in amino acids: CASSQFHDGRNEQFF. The CDR3 DNA reads TGCGCCAGCAGCCAATTTCATGACGGACGAAATGAGCAGTTCTTC. This chain connects TRBV5-1 to TRBJ2-1, with D hard to call. Germline-derived CDR1 and CDR2 are SGHRS and YFSETQ. This CDR3 region has 15 residues. V lost 4 bases and J lost 7, with 18 bases in between.

This clonotype was seen a handful of times. The chain employs TRBV14 and TRBJ1-4; D not certain. Trimming took off 2 bases at V and 0 bases at J, with 10 bases between the two ends. Germline V gives CDR1 SGHDN, CDR2 FVKESK. The CDR3 covers 16 residues. The CDR3 bases are TGTGCCAGCAGCCAATCCGCCTTCGCAACTAATGAAAAACTGTTTTTT. Translating it yields CASSQSAFATNEKLFF.

V usage is TRBV15 and J usage is TRBJ1-2; D is possibly TRBD1 (6 bases). V was clipped by 0 bases and J by 4 bases, with 21 bases between them. This CDR3 region has 18 residues. Germline V gene sequence: CDR1 LNHNV, CDR2 YYDKDF (reference sequence). Written as DNA, the CDR3 is TGTGCCACCAGCAGAGATTTTTGGACAGCCAAGGGGGGCTATGGCTACACCTTC. This gives the protein CATSRDFWTAKGGYGYTF.